This is a list of T cell receptor beta chains from one sample in a study of molecular identifiers for immune sequencing clone quantification. TCRdb reprocessed the PCR reads with MiXCR, giving one entry per CDR3 protein. Among about 510,000 distinct CDR3 sequences, about 20% were seen once, and the ten largest hold approximately 0.8%. Material: naive CD8+ T cells from blood, with Jurkat cell RNA spiked in. Receptors originate from a human donor in good health. Some libraries in this study had Jurkat cell RNA spiked in. CDR3s include the opening cysteine and the closing phenylalanine or tryptophan. The D gene is left open where the match is weak. Part of the rows lack a size; the others show once, few, many or a class for expanded clones.

>14|TRBJ1-1|TRBV6-2/TRBV6-3|many|.
TGTGCCAGCGGGGACGGCCGAGAGGGGACTGAAGCTTTCTTT
CASGDGREGTEAFF
>15|TRBJ2-5|TRBV4-3|few|.
TGCGCCAGCAGCCAAGGATTCAGCGGTGGAGAGACCCAGTACTTC
CASSQGFSGGETQYF
>11|TRBJ2-3|TRBV30|many|.
TGTGCGGGGGGCCATGAAGATACGCAGTATTTT
CAGGHEDTQYF
>15|TRBJ2-1|TRBV3-1|.|TRBD2
TGTGCCAGCAGCATGCGGGGGGACTCCTACAATGAGCAGTTCTTC
CASSMRGDSYNEQFF
>12|TRBJ1-1|TRBV2|few|.
TGTGCCAGCAGCGATACGTCCACTGAAGCTTTCTTT
CASSDTSTEAFF
>16|TRBJ2-1|TRBV19|.|.
TGTGCCAGTAGTCTCCTACCCGGGGGCAATTACAATGAGCAGTTCTTC
CASSLLPGGNYNEQFF
>13|TRBJ2-7|TRBV6-2/TRBV6-3|many|.
TGTGCCAGCAGTTACGGTCCGGCCTACGAGCAGTACTTC
CASSYGPAYEQYF
>17|TRBJ2-2|TRBV19|.|TRBD1
TGTGCCAGTAGTATAACCCGGGACAGGGGCATGACCGGGGAGCTGTTTTTT
CASSITRDRGMTGELFF
>15|TRBJ2-1|TRBV12-3/TRBV12-4|.|.
TGTGCCAGCAGTTCCCAGGTGGGGTCCTACAATGAGCAGCTCTTC
CASSSQVGSYNEQLF
>17|TRBJ2-3|TRBV4-3|many|TRBD2
TGCGCCAGCAGCCCCGGTCGAACTAGCGGACTCACAGATACGCAGTATTTT
CASSPGRTSGLTDTQYF
>14|TRBJ1-1|TRBV12-3/TRBV12-4|many|.
TGTGCCAGCAGTCCTCCGACAGGGAACACTGAAGCTTTCTTT
CASSPPTGNTEAFF
>13|TRBJ2-1|TRBV20-1|.|TRBD2
TGCAGCTCACTAGCGGTCCCCTACAATGAGCAGTTCTTC
CSSLAVPYNEQFF
>14|TRBJ2-2|TRBV28|few|.
TGTGCCAGCAGTCCCAGGACAGCCACCGGGGAGCTGTTTTTT
CASSPRTATGELFF
>16|TRBJ2-2|TRBV5-8|many|.
TGTGCCAGCAGCTTCCAACCGGGCCGAAGGGCCGGGGAGCTGTTTTTT
CASSFQPGRRAGELFF
>16|TRBJ2-1|TRBV27|few|TRBD2
TGTGCCAGCAGTAGTAGGACTAGCGAAGCCTACAATGAGCAGTTCTTC
CASSSRTSEAYNEQFF
>12|TRBJ1-1|TRBV2|few|TRBD1
TGTGCCAGCAGTGAACCGGGACAGGGAGCTTTCTTT
CASSEPGQGAFF
>16|TRBJ2-7|TRBV7-9|.|.
TGTGCCAGCACCCTTATTATAGCGGAGGGGACCTGCGAGCAGTACTTC
CASTLIIAEGTCEQYF